Given below is one TCR beta chain in context. Its target is unknown. The data were obtained in a study of cytomegalovirus exposure and HLA in healthy donors. Overall study findings and caveats: Association of a missense DCLRE1C variant with TCR beta V- and J-gene trimming was reported in a later analysis. Among the CMV-associated chains, three were confirmed in vitro as specific for CMV antigens. Earlier results showed most TCR beta V segments being productive about 87% or about 30% of the time. Cytomegalovirus status, reportedly, was diagnosed with high specificity and sensitivity by the classifier.

The primer mix had 60 Vbeta and 13 Jbeta primers. Libraries were prepared by immunoSEQ multiplex PCR; TCRdb keeps only in-frame clonotypes and omits some of them. The sample lists some 140,000 clones; 65% to 80% were seen once. V was cut by 5 bases and J by 4 bases, with 6 bases left in between. CDR3 length: 11 residues. Germline V gene data show CDR1 as GTSNPN and CDR2 as SVGIG (reference sequence). This clonotype was obtained from a middle-aged man in good health and CMV-seronegative. V is TRBV30 and J is TRBJ1-3; D not certain. Sequenced: PBMCs. The CDR3 is CAWGLGNTIYF. CDR3 bases: TGTGCCTGGGGCCTCGGAAACACCATATATTTT. Full variable domain (missing parts from reference TRBV30 and TRBJ1-3): SQTIHQWPATLVQPVGSPLSLECTVEGTSNPNLYWYRQAAGRGLQLLFYSVGIGQISSEVPQNLSASRPQDRQFILSSKKLLLSDSGFYLCAWGLGNTIYFGEGSWLTVV.